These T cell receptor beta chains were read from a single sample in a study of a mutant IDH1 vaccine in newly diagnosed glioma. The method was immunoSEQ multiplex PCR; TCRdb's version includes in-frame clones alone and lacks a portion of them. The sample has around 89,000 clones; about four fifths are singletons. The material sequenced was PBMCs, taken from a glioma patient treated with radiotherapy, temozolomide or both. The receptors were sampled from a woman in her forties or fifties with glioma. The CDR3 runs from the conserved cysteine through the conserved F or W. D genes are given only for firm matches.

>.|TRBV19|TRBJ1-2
CASSIDPRVNYGYTF
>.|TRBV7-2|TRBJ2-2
CASSARPGPNSVGELFF
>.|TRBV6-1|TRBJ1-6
CASSEKAPRGNSPLHF
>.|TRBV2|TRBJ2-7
CASSGPAASQYF
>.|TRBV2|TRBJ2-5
CASSESHNQETQYF
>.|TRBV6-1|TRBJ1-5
CASSGSTAGNQPQHF
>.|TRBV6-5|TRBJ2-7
CASSLDGYEQYF
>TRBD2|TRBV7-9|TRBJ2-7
CASSLVVWTSGVNEQYF
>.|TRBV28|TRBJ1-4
CASSKQGGFEKLFF
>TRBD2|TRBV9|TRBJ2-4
CASSVVGGDQNIQYF
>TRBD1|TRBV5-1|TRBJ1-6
CASSPGQGESPLHF
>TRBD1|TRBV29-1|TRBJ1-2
CSLTGEDGYTF
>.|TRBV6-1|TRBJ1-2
CASSDRPHYGYTF
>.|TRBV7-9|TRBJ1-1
CASSLQMNTEAFF
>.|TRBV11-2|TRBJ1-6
CASSYTAYNSPLHF
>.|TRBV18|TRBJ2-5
CASSPPGRAETQYF